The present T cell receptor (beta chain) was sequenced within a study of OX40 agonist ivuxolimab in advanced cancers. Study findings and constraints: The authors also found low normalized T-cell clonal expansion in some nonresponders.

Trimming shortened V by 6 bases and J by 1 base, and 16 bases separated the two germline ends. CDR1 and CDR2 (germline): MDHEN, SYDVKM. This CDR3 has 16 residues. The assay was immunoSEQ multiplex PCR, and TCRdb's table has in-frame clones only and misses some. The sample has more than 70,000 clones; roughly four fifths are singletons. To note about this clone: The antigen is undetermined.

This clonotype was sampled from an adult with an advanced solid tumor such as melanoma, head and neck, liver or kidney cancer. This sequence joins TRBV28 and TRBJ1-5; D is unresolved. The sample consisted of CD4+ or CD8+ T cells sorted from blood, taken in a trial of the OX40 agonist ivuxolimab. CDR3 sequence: CASRPGSAASNQPQHF. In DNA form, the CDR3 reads TGTGCCAGCAGGCCTGGATCGGCAGCAAGCAATCAGCCCCAGCATTTT.